These 2 T cell receptor beta chains came from one sample sequenced in a study of response to subunit inactivated influenza vaccine. Using its own MiXCR run on the RT-PCR reads, TCRdb lists one record per CDR3 protein. The data contain some 570,000 distinct CDR3 sequences, roughly 12% of them seen just once; the ten biggest clones take up 11%. These data were also reused for a study on T cells expressing NK-cell markers. That work states: UMIs accompanied the 5'RACE template switching by which TCR beta cDNA was made.

The specimen was PBMCs from blood, collected on the day of vaccination. The receptors come from a man over 45 who received an inactivated influenza vaccine.

Many counts were recorded for this clonotype. The rearrangement uses TRBV27 and TRBJ1-5; the match to TRBD1 covers 7 bases. The length of the CDR3 is 14 residues. V was pared by 2 bases and J by 6 bases, with 4 bases of the junction left unmatched. Germline V gives CDR1 MNHEY, CDR2 SMNVEV (reference sequence). The CDR3 here is CASSLHRGGQPQHF. The CDR3 DNA is TGTGCCAGCAGTTTACACAGGGGAGGTCAGCCCCAGCATTTT.

This clonotype was recorded a few times. The chain joins TRBV12-3 or TRBV12-4 to TRBJ2-4, with a possible D match to TRBD2 (6 bases). This CDR3 region has 16 residues. Trimming shortened V by 5 bases and J by 0 bases, and 14 bases separated the two germline ends. The DNA for the CDR3 is TGTGCCAGCAGTATCACGGGACTGTTAGCCAAAAACATTCAGTACTTC. It codes for CASSITGLLAKNIQYF.